This T cell receptor beta chain was found in a study of early T cells in non-severe SARS-CoV-2 infection. Study-level findings and limits: Matching with VDJdb favored anti-spike CD8 responses (missing private and CD4 specificities).

A few counts support this clonotype. Its antigen is unknown. Unique molecular identifier tags were affixed to discrete cDNA molecules. One entry per CDR3 protein results from TCRdb running MiXCR on the 5' RACE reads. This sample yields about 99,000 distinct CDR3 sequences, of which roughly 15% are seen a single time; 1.3% belongs to the top ten. Trimming removed 7 bases at V and 6 bases at J, with 13 bases between. This CDR3 is built from 13 residues. Germline values: CDR1 MNHNS, CDR2 SASEGT. The V gene is TRBV6-1, the J gene TRBJ2-1; a possible D gene is TRBD1 (5 bases). This TCR was recovered from an adult who was a healthcare worker with PCR-confirmed SARS-CoV-2 infection or an uninfected control (not recorded which). The sequenced sample was whole blood. The CDR3 here is CASILTAPNEQFF. For the CDR3, the DNA is TGTGCCAGCATCCTGACAGCGCCCAATGAGCAGTTCTTC.